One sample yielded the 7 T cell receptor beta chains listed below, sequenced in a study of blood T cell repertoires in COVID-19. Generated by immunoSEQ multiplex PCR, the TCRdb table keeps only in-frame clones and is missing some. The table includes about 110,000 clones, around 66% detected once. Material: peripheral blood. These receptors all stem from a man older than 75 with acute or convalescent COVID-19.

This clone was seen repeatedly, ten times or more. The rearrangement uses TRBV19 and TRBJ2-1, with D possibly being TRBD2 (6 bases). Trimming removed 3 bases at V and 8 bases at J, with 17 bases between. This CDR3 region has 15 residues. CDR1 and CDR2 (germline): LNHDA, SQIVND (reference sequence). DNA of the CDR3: TGTGCCAGTAGTATGAGCGGGTCCTATATCGATGAGCAGTTCTTC. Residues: CASSMSGSYIDEQFF.

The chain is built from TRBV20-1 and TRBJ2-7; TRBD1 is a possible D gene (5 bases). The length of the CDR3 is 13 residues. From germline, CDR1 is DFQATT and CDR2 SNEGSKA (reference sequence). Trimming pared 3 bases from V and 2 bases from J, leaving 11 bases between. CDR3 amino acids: CSASRAGPYEQYF. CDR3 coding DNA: TGCAGTGCTAGTCGGGCAGGGCCCTACGAGCAGTACTTC.

The CDR3 protein is CASSIYLRTSANGEQFF. CDR3 in DNA: TGTGCCAGTAGTATTTATCTCCGGACTAGTGCTAATGGGGAGCAGTTCTTC. The chain recombines TRBV19 with TRBJ2-1; 7 bases fit TRBD2. V shed 3 bases, J shed 10 bases, and the junction held 18 bases outside the gene matches. The length of the CDR3 is 17 residues. Looked up from germline, CDR1 is LNHDA and CDR2 is SQIVND (reference sequence).

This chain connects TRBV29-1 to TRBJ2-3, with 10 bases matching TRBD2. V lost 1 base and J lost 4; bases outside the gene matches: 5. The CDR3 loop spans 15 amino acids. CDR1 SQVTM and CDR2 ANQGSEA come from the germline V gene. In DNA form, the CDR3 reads TGCAGCGTTGAAGGAGCTAGCGGGAGTGCAGATACGCAGTATTTT. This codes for CSVEGASGSADTQYF.

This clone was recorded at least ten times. CDR3 residues: CASSQVPSGGANVLTF. The CDR3 DNA reads TGTGCCAGCAGCCAAGTTCCGTCGGGGGGGGCCAACGTCCTGACTTTC. This chain uses TRBV3-1 (or the pseudogene TRBV3-2) with TRBJ2-6, with D maybe TRBD2 (5 bases). The CDR3 totals 16 residues. Trimming shortened V by 1 base and J by 4 bases, and 11 bases separated the two germline ends. From germline, CDR1 is LGHDT and CDR2 YNNKEL (reference sequence).

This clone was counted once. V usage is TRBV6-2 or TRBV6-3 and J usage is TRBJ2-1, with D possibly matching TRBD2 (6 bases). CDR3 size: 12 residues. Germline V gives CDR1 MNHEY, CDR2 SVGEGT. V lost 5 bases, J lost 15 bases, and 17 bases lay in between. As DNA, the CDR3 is TGTGCCAGCAGTACCCGGGACTCTGTATCGTTCTTC. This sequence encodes CASSTRDSVSFF.

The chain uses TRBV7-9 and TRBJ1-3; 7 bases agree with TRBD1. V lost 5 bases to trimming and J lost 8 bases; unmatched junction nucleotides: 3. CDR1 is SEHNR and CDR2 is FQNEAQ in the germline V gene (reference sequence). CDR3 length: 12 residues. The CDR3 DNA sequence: TGTGCCAGCAGCCGACAGGGATACACCATATATTTT. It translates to CASSRQGYTIYF.